The source of this T cell receptor (beta chain) is a study of blood T cells in healthy people across ages. Points from the study as a whole: The donors' CMV status was not determined, possibly confounding changes in expanded clonotypes.

Primed by a sample-barcoded 5' primer and a J-beta primer mix, a second PCR proceeded for roughly 7 to 12 cycles. From the 5' RACE reads, TCRdb called clonotypes with MiXCR, one entry per CDR3 protein. The sample lists 600,000 or so distinct CDR3 sequences; roughly 21% were seen once. The V end lost 6 bases, the J end lost 7 bases, and 30 bases lay between the germline ends. The CDR3 spans 17 residues. Germline-derived CDR1 and CDR2 are DFQATT and SNEGSKA (reference sequence). This clonotype was counted a few times. Its antigen is currently unknown. The rearrangement uses TRBV20-1 and TRBJ1-1; TRBD1 might be the D (6 bases). This TCR was recovered from a man between 70 and 80 years old in good health. The source material was blood. The CDR3 is CSARRVRMGGGAHEAFF. The CDR3 bases are TGCAGTGCCAGGCGTGTGCGGATGGGAGGGGGAGCGCATGAAGCTTTCTTT.